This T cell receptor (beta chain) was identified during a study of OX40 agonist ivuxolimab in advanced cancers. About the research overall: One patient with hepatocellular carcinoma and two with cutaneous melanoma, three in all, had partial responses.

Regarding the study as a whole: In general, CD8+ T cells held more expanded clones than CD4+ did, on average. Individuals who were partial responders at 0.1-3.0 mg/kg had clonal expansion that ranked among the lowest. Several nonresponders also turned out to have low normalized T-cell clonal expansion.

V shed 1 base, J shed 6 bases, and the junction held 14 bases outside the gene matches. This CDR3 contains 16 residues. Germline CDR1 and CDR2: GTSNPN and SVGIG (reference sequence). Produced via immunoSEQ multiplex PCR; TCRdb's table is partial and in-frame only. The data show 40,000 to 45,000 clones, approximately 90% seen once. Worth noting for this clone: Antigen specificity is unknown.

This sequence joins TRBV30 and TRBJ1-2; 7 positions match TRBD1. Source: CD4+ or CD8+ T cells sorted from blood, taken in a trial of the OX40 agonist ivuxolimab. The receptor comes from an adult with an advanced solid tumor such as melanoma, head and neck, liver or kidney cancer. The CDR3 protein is CAWSALTGQAYDGYTF. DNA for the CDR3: TGTGCCTGGAGTGCCTTGACAGGGCAAGCATATGATGGCTACACCTTC.